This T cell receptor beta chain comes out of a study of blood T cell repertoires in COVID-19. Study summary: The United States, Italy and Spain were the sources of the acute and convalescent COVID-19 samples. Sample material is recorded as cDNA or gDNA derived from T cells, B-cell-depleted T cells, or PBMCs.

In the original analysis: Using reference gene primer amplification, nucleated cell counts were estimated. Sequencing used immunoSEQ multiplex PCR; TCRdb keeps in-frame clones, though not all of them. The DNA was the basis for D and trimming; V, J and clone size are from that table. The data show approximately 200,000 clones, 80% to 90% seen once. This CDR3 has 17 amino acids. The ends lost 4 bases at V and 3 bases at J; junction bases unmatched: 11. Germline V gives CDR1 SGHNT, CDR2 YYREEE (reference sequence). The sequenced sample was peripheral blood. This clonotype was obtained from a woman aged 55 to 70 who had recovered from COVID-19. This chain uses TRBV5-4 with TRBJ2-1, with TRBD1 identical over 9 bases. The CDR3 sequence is CASSRPTGTGHYNEQFF. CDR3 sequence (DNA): TGTGCCAGCAGCAGACCTACCGGGACAGGGCACTACAATGAGCAGTTCTTC. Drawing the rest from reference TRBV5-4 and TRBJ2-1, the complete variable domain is ETGVTQSPTHLIKTRGQQVTLRCSSQSGHNTVSWYQQALGQGPQFIFQYYREEENGRGNFPPRFSGLQFPNYSSELNVNALELDDSALYLCASSRPTGTGHYNEQFFGPGTRLTVL.